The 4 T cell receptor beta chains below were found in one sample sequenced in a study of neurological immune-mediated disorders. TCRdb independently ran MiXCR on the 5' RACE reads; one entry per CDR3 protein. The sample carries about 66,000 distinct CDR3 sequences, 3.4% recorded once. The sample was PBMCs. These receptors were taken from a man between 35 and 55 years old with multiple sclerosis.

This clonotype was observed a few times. The CDR3 nucleotides are TGTGCCAGCAGCGTTGGACAGGGCGAAGGGCCCCAGCATTTT. Translated, it gives CASSVGQGEGPQHF. The chain combines TRBV9 with TRBJ1-5; 8 positions match TRBD1. This CDR3 spans 14 amino acids. V was clipped by 2 bases and J by 9 bases; unmatched bases: 7. Per germline, CDR1 SGDLS and CDR2 YYNGEE. Full variable domain (outside the CDR3, taken from reference TRBV9 and TRBJ1-5): DSGVTQTPKHLITATGQRVTLRCSPRSGDLSVYWYQQSLDQGLQFLIQYYNGEERAKGNILERFSAQQFPDLHSELNLSSLELGDSALYFCASSVGQGEGPQHFGDGTRLSIL.

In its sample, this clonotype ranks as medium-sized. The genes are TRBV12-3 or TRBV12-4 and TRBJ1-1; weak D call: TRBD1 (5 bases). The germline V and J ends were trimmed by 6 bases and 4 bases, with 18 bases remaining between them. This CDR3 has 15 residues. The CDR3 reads CASSPTGQGVTEAFF. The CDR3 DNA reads TGTGCCAGCAGCCCTACGGGGCAGGGCGTCACTGAAGCTTTCTTT.

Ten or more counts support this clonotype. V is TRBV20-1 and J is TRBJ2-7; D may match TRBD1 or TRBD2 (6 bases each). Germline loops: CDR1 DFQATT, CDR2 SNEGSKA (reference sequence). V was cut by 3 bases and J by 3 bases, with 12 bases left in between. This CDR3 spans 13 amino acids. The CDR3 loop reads CSARGGDFYEQYF. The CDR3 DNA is TGCAGTGCTAGGGGGGGCGATTTCTACGAGCAGTACTTC.

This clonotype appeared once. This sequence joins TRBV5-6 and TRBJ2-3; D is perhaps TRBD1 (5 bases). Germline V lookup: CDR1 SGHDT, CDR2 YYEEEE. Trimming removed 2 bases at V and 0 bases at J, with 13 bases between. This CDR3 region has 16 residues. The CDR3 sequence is CASSFETEYSTDTQYF. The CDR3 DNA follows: TGTGCCAGCAGCTTTGAGACAGAGTATAGCACAGATACGCAGTATTTT.